What follows are 25 T cell receptor beta chains derived from one specimen sequenced in a study of blood T cell repertoires in COVID-19. Produced via immunoSEQ multiplex PCR; TCRdb's table is partial and in-frame only. The table shows about 250,000 clones, with 70% to 90% occurring only once. The sample taken for sequencing was peripheral blood. Receptor source: a woman in her 30s with active or convalescent COVID-19.

The rearrangement joins TRBV19 to TRBJ2-3; 9 nucleotides match TRBD2. Germline V gives CDR1 LNHDA, CDR2 SQIVND (reference sequence). The ends lost 4 bases at V and 6 bases at J; junction bases unmatched: 14. The CDR3 loop spans 17 amino acids. The CDR3 DNA reads TGTGCCAGTAGTACTCTCGTTGGAGCGGGGGGCCTGGATACGCAGTATTTT. It translates to CASSTLVGAGGLDTQYF.

This clone was observed a single time. This sequence joins TRBV19 and TRBJ1-2; 9 positions match TRBD1. Per the germline V gene, CDR1 is LNHDA and CDR2 is SQIVND (reference sequence). V lost 3 bases to trimming and J lost 4 bases; unmatched junction nucleotides: 3. The CDR3 spans 14 residues. CDR3 sequence reads: CASSIQTGGYGYTF. The CDR3 DNA is TGTGCCAGTAGTATTCAGACAGGGGGCTATGGCTACACCTTC.

V and J are TRBV11-3 and TRBJ2-1; D possibly corresponds to TRBD2 (5 bases). V lost 2 bases, J lost 9 bases, and 11 bases lay in between. Germline V gives CDR1 SGHNT, CDR2 YENEEA. The CDR3 is made up of 13 amino acids. The CDR3 nucleotides read TGTGCCAGCAGCTTACGGGATTTCTCTGAGCAGTTCTTC. This translates into CASSLRDFSEQFF. The variable domain in full, completed from reference TRBV11-3 and TRBJ2-1, reads EAGVVQSPRYKIIEKKQPVAFWCNPISGHNTLYWYLQNLGQGPELLIRYENEEAVDDSQLPKDRFSAERLKGVDSTLKIQPAELGDSAVYLCASSLRDFSEQFFGPGTRLTVL.

The chain joins TRBV25-1 to TRBJ1-2, with 7 positions matching TRBD1. V lost 4 bases to trimming and J lost 6 bases; unmatched junction nucleotides: 5. This CDR3 is built from 13 residues. Looked up from germline, CDR1 is MGHDK and CDR2 is SYGVNS. The CDR3 region is CASSVPGTDGYTF. DNA for the CDR3: TGTGCCAGCAGTGTACCAGGGACAGATGGCTACACCTTC.

The gene calls are TRBV6-6 and TRBJ2-7, with D possibly matching TRBD2 (5 bases). CDR3 size: 14 residues. The V gene lost 4 bases and the J gene lost 7 bases, with 17 bases spanning the gap. Germline V lookup: CDR1 MNHNY, CDR2 SVGAGI (reference sequence). The chain's CDR3 is CASSLLGSVVEQYF. CDR3 nucleotide sequence: TGTGCCAGCAGTTTACTAGGATCCGTTGTGGAGCAGTACTTC.

V and J are TRBV24-1 and TRBJ2-5; 8 bases agree with TRBD1. V trimming: 4 bases; J trimming: 1 base; junction bases outside the gene matches: 4. Germline V CDR1 and CDR2: KGHDR, SFDVKD. The CDR3 extends over 15 amino acids. The CDR3: CATSDRTGLQETQYF. The CDR3 DNA sequence: TGTGCCACCAGTGACCGGACAGGGCTCCAAGAGACCCAGTACTTC.

With respect to this clone: This sample also contains other DNA sequences that code for the same CDR3. This chain connects TRBV27 to TRBJ2-4; D is unclear. Germline CDR1 MNHEY, CDR2 SMNVEV (reference sequence). The CDR3 length is 16 residues. V lost 0 bases and J lost 1, with 10 bases in between. The CDR3 protein is CASSLSPGLAKNIQYF. For the CDR3, the DNA is TGTGCCAGCAGTTTATCCCCCGGGTTGGCCAAAAACATTCAGTACTTC.

A word on this clone: Sequence at one end of the junction differs from germline and may be a read error. The chain uses TRBV7-7 and TRBJ2-1; no reliable D call. Germline CDR1 SSHAT, CDR2 FNYEAQ (reference sequence). This CDR3 is built from 16 residues. The CDR3, as DNA: TGTGCTAGCAGCCAAGACGTTAGGAGCCGCTACAATGAGCAGTTCTTC. Amino acids: CASSQDVRSRYNEQFF.

The sample holds a few counts of this clone. The chain links TRBV28 to TRBJ1-1; TRBD1 matches at 10 bases. The CDR3 totals 15 residues. Trimming at V came to 6 bases and at J to 10 bases, leaving 14 bases not matched to a gene. Per germline, CDR1 MDHEN and CDR2 SYDVKM. The CDR3 here is CASSVSGTGVMGAFF. CDR3 coding DNA: TGTGCCAGCAGCGTATCCGGGACAGGGGTTATGGGAGCTTTCTTT.

The rearrangement joins TRBV7-9 to TRBJ1-4, with D perhaps matching TRBD1 (5 bases). The CDR3 has 15 amino acids. Looked up from germline, CDR1 is SEHNR and CDR2 is FQNEAQ (reference sequence). The ends were cut back, 4 bases at V and 4 bases at J, with 13 bases in the middle. The CDR3 sequence: CASSSRGGFNEKLFF. In DNA, the CDR3 is TGTGCCAGCAGCTCCCGCGGGGGATTTAATGAAAAACTGTTTTTT.

The chain couples TRBV27 to TRBJ2-3; TRBD2 agrees at 7 bases. Germline CDR1 is MNHEY and CDR2 is SMNVEV (reference sequence). CDR3 length: 15 residues. With V trimmed by 6 bases and J by 3 bases, 9 bases remained unmatched. Here the CDR3 reads CASRSGTISTDTQYF. The CDR3 DNA follows: TGTGCCAGCAGGTCGGGGACTATTAGTACAGATACGCAGTATTTT.

This chain joins TRBV20-1 and TRBJ1-1, with D unclear. CDR3 length: 10 amino acids. The germline V and J ends were trimmed by 3 bases and 7 bases, with 6 bases remaining between them. In germline, CDR1 is DFQATT, CDR2 SNEGSKA (reference sequence). CDR3 coding DNA: TGCAGTGCTAGCCGGGATGAAGCTTTCTTT. This encodes CSASRDEAFF.

The genes are TRBV24-1 and TRBJ2-7; TRBD1 might be the D (6 bases). Looked up from germline, CDR1 is KGHDR and CDR2 is SFDVKD. This CDR3 is built from 17 residues. V lost 3 bases, J lost 0 bases, and 17 bases lay in between. The CDR3 DNA follows: TGTGCCACCAGTGATCCCTCGGTAAAGGGGGACTCCTACGAGCAGTACTTC. Translation: CATSDPSVKGDSYEQYF.

This chain uses TRBV9 with TRBJ1-6; 8 nucleotides align to TRBD1. This CDR3 contains 15 residues. V dropped 3 bases and J dropped 3; count of bases not matched to a gene: 2. The germline CDR1 and CDR2 sequences are SGDLS and YYNGEE. The CDR3: CASSGTGNYNSPLHF. Written as DNA, the CDR3 is TGTGCCAGCAGCGGGACAGGGAACTATAATTCACCCCTCCACTTT.

This clone was seen a few times. The chain employs TRBV18 and TRBJ1-1; D is unclear. CDR1 and CDR2 (germline): KGHSH, LQKENI. CDR3 length equals 13 residues. Trimming removed 9 bases at V and 3 bases at J, with 14 bases between. The CDR3 coding sequence is TGTGCCAGTAGCCTGGGTTCGGACACTGAAGCTTTCTTT. Residues: CASSLGSDTEAFF.

The gene calls are TRBV7-2 and TRBJ2-3; D unresolved. The V and J ends lost 5 bases and 3 bases respectively, with 3 bases between them. The CDR3 extends over 11 amino acids. Germline V CDR1 and CDR2: SGHTA, FQGNSA. As DNA, the CDR3 is TGTGCCAGCAGCCGGACAGATACGCAGTATTTT. Translation gives CASSRTDTQYF.

J is TRBJ2-5 and V is TRBV20-1; a possible D gene is TRBD1 (6 bases). The V and J ends lost 7 bases and 5 bases respectively, with 11 bases between them. This CDR3 is 11 amino acids long. In germline, CDR1 is DFQATT, CDR2 SNEGSKA (reference sequence). The CDR3 sequence is CSGSRGETQYF. In DNA, the CDR3 is TGCAGTGGTAGCAGGGGTGAGACCCAGTACTTC.

The sample holds one count of this clone. As DNA, the CDR3 is TGCAGCCACAAGGGGGATCTATGGGAGACCCAGTACTTC. It encodes CSHKGDLWETQYF. The gene calls are TRBV29-1 and TRBJ2-5; possible D gene TRBD1, 6 bases. This CDR3 has 13 residues. V was clipped by 8 bases and J by 5 bases, with 18 bases between them. Germline loops: CDR1 SQVTM, CDR2 ANQGSEA.

The chain has TRBV5-1 and TRBJ2-2; 13 bases line up with TRBD2. The germline gives CDR1 SGHRS, CDR2 YFSETQ. Unmatched junction bases numbered 3, after V lost 3 bases and J lost 4 bases. There are 16 residues in the CDR3. CDR3 protein: CASSSTSGGSTGELFF. CDR3 bases: TGCGCCAGCAGCTCGACTAGCGGGGGGAGCACCGGGGAGCTGTTTTTT.

The chain couples TRBV10-1 to TRBJ1-2, with D possibly being TRBD1 (6 bases). Germline V gene sequence: CDR1 WNHNN, CDR2 SYGVQD (reference sequence). Trimming took 5 bases from V and 3 from J, leaving 13 bases between them. The length of the CDR3 is 14 residues. DNA for the CDR3: TGCGCCAGCAGTTCTAACAGGGAATACTATGGCTACACCTTC. It translates to CASSSNREYYGYTF.

The rearrangement links TRBV5-4 to TRBJ2-2; TRBD1 matches 7 bases. V was pared by 3 bases and J by 8 bases, with 7 bases of the junction left unmatched. This CDR3 comprises 14 residues. Germline CDR1 SGHNT, CDR2 YYREEE (reference sequence). The DNA of the CDR3 is TGTGCCAGCAGCTATGACAGGGTTATTGGGGAGCTGTTTTTT. Amino acid sequence: CASSYDRVIGELFF.

The V gene is TRBV27, the J gene TRBJ2-7; 7 nucleotides line up with TRBD1. The J segment lost 10 bases and the V segment lost 4 bases, leaving 10 bases of the junction unmatched. The CDR3 is made up of 13 amino acids. CDR1 MNHEY and CDR2 SMNVEV come from the germline V gene (reference sequence). The CDR3 sequence is CASSSGQAPAQYF. CDR3 nucleotide sequence: TGTGCCAGCAGTTCCGGACAGGCCCCGGCTCAGTACTTC.

The chain has TRBV2 and TRBJ1-5; D remains unclear. Trimming removed 8 bases from V and 0 bases from J, with 14 bases in between. Germline CDR1 is SNHLY and CDR2 is FYNNEI. The CDR3 covers 15 residues. CDR3 region: CASGVSEDSNQPQHF. As DNA, the CDR3 is TGTGCCAGCGGGGTGTCGGAGGATAGCAATCAGCCCCAGCATTTT.

The chain has TRBV10-1 and TRBJ2-7, with 7 bases fitting TRBD2. Trimming took 4 bases from V and 3 from J; bases not matched to a gene: 6. The CDR3 contains 14 residues. Germline CDR1 is WNHNN and CDR2 is SYGVQD (reference sequence). The CDR3 nucleotides are TGCGCCAGCAGTGTGGGAGGGGACCTCTACGAGCAGTACTTC. Its protein product is CASSVGGDLYEQYF.

The rearrangement links TRBV5-4 to TRBJ1-1, with 7 bases that match TRBD1. Germline CDR1 is SGHNT and CDR2 is YYREEE (reference sequence). V lost 3 bases to trimming and J lost 1 base; unmatched junction nucleotides: 9. The CDR3 loop spans 16 amino acids. The CDR3 sequence is CASSSGDRAKNTEAFF. The CDR3 coding sequence is TGTGCCAGCAGCTCGGGTGACAGGGCTAAGAACACTGAAGCTTTCTTT.